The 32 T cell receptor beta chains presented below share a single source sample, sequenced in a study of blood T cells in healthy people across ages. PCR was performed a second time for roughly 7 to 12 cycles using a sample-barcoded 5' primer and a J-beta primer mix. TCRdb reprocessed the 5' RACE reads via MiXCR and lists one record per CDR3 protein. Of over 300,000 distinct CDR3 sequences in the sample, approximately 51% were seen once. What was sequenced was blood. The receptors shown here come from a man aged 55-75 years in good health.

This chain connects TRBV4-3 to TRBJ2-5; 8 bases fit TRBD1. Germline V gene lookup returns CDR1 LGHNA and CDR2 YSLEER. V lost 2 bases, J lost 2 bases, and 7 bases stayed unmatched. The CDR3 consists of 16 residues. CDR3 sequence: CASSQTPTGVQETQYF. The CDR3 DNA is TGCGCCAGCAGCCAAACGCCGACAGGGGTACAAGAGACCCAGTACTTC.

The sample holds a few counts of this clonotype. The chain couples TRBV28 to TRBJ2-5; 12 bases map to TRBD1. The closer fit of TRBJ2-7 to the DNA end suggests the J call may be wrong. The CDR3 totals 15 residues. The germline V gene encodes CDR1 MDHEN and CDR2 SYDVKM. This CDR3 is CASSFRGTGGFEQYF. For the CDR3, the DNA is TGTGCCAGCAGTTTTCGAGGGACAGGGGGCTTCGAGCAGTACTTC.

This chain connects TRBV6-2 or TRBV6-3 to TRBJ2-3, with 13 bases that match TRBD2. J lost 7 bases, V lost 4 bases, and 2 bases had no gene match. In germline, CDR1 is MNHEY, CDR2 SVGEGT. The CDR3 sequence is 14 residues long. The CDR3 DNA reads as TGTGCCAGCAGTTTCGGGACTAGCGGGAATACGCAGTATTTT. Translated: CASSFGTSGNTQYF.

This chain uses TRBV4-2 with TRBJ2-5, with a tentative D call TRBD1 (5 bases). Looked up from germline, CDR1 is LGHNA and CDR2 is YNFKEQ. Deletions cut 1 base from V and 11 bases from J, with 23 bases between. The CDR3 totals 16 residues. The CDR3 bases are TGTGCCAGCAGCCAAGCGAGGCGGTGGGGCTACAATGAGCAGTACTTC. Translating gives CASSQARRWGYNEQYF.

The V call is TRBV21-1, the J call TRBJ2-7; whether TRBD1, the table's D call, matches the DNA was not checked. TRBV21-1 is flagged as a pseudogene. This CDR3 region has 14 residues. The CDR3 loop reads CASSLGGSSHEQYF. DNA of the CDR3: TGTGCCAGCAGCCTTGGGGGAAGTAGCCACGAGCAGTACTTC.

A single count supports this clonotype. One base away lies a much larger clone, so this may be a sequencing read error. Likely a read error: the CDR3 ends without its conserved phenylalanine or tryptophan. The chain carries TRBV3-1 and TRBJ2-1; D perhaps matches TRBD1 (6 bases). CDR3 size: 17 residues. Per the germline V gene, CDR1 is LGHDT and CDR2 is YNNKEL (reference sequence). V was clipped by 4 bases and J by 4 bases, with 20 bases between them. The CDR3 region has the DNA TGTGCCAGCAGCCCCCACACACCCCCGGACAGATACAATGAGCAGTTCTCC. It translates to CASSPHTPPDRYNEQFS.

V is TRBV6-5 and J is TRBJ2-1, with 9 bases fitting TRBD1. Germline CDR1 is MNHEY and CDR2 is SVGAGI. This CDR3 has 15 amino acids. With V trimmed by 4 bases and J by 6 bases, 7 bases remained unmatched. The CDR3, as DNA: TGTGCCAGCAGTTCCCCGGGACAGGGAAGCAATGAGCAGTTCTTC. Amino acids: CASSSPGQGSNEQFF.

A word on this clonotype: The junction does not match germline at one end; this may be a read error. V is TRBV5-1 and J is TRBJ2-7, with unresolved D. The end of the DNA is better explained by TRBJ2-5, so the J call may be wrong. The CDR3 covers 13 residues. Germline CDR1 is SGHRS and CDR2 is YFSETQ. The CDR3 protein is CVSSSERPETQYF. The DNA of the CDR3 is TGCGTCAGCAGCTCCGAGCGCCCCGAGACCCAGTACTTC.

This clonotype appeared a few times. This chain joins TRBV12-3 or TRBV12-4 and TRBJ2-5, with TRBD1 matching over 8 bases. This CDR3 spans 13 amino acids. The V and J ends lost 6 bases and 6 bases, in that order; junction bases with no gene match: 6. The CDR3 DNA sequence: TGTGCCAGCAGCTCCAGGGGGCGGAAGACCCAGTACTTC. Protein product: CASSSRGRKTQYF.

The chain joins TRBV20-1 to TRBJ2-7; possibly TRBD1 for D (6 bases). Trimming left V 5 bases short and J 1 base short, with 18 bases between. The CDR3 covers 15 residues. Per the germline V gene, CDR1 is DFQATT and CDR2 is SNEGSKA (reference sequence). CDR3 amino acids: CSAEFVTGWSYEQYF. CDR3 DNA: TGCAGTGCTGAGTTCGTTACAGGGTGGTCCTACGAGCAGTACTTC.

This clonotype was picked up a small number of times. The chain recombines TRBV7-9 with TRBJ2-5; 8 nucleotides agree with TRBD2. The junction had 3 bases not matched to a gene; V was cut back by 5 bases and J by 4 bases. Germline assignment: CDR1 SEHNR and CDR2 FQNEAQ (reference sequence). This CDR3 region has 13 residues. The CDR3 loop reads CASSRGGLETQYF. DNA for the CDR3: TGTGCCAGCAGCCGGGGGGGCTTAGAGACCCAGTACTTC.

The CDR3, as DNA: TGCAGCATCCCCTCCAATGAGCAGTTCTTC. The encoded protein is CSIPSNEQFF. The gene calls are TRBV29-1 and TRBJ2-1; D remains ambiguous. This CDR3 region has 10 residues. The V gene lost 8 bases and the J gene lost 6 bases, with 8 bases spanning the gap. The germline CDR1 and CDR2 sequences are SQVTM and ANQGSEA.

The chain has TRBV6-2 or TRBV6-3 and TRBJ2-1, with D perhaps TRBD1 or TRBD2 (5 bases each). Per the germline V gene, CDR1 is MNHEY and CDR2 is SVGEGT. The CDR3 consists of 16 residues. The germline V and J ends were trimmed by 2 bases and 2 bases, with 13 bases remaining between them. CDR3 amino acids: CASSYDSGRTYNEQFF. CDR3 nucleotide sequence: TGTGCCAGCAGTTACGACAGCGGTCGTACCTACAATGAGCAGTTCTTC.

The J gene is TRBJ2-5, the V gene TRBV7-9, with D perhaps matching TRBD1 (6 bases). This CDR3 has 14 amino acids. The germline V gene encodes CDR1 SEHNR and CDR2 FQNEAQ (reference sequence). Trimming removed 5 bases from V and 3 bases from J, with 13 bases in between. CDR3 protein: CASSQWTEKETQYF. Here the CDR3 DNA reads TGTGCCAGCAGCCAATGGACAGAGAAAGAGACCCAGTACTTC.

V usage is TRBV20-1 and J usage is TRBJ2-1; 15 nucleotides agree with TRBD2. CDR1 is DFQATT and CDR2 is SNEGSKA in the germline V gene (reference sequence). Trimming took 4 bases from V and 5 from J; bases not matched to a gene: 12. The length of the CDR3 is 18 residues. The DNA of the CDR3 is TGCAGTGCTAACCCACCCCGGACTAGCGGGAGGGCCGACAATGAGCAGTTCTTC. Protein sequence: CSANPPRTSGRADNEQFF.

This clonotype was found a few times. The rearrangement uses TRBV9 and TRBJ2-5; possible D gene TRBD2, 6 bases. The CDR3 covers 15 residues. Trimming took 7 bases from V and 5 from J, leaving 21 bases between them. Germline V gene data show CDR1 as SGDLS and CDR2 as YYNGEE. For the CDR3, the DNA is TGTGCCAGCTCAGAAGGCAAGCGGGTCGGGGAGACCCAGTACTTC. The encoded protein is CASSEGKRVGETQYF.

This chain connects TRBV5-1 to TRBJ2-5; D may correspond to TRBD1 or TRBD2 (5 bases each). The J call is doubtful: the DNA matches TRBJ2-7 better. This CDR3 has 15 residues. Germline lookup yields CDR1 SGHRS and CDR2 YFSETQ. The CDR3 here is CASSLLQGTTNEQYF. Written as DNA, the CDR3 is TGCGCCAGCAGCTTACTACAAGGGACGACCAACGAGCAGTACTTC.

CDR3 sequence (DNA): TGTGCCAGCAGCTTAAGGCGCCGCGGACTGTGGACCCAAGGGCCCTACGAGCAGTACTTC. This codes for CASSLRRRGLWTQGPYEQYF. The V and J genes are TRBV7-9 and TRBJ2-7; D may be TRBD2 (5 bases). Germline V gene sequence: CDR1 SEHNR, CDR2 FQNEAQ (reference sequence). The V and J ends lost 2 bases and 2 bases respectively, with 28 bases between them. The CDR3 is made up of 20 amino acids.

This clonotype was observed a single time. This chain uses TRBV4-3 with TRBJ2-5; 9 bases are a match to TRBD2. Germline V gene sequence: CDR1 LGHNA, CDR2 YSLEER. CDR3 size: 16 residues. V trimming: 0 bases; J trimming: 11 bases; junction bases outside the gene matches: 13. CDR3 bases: TGCGCCAGCAGCCAAGAGACTAGCGGAGCTCGGAATGAGCAGTACTTC. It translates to CASSQETSGARNEQYF.

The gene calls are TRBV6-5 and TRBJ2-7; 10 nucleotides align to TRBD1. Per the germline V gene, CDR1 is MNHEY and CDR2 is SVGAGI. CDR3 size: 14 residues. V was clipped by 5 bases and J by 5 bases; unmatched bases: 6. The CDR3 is CASSRDRGLDEQYF. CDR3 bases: TGTGCCAGCAGTAGGGACAGGGGCTTAGACGAGCAGTACTTC.

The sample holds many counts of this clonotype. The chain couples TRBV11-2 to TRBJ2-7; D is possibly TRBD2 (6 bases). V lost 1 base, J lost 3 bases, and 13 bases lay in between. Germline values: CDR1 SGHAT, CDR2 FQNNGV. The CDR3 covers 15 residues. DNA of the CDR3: TGTGCCAGCAGCTTAGCGAGTCCTAGCGACTACGAGCAGTACTTC. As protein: CASSLASPSDYEQYF.

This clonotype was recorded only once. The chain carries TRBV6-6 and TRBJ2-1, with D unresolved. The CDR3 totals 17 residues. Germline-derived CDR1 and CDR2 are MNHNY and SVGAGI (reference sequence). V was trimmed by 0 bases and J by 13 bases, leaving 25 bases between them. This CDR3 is CASSYSYSDPSRQTQFF. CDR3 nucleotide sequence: TGTGCCAGCAGTTACTCTTACAGCGACCCTAGTCGTCAGACCCAGTTCTTC.

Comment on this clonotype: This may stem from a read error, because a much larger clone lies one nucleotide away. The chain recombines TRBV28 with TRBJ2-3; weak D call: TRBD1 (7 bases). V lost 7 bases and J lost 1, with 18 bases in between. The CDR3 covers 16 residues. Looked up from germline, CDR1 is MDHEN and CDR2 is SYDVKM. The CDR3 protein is CASTSGGGGGTDTQYF. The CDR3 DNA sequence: TGTGCCAGCACCTCAGGAGGGGGCGGGGGCACAGATACGCAGTATTTT. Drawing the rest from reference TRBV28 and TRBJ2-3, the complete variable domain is DVKVTQSSRYLVKRTGEKVFLECVQDMDHENMFWYRQDPGLGLRLIYFSYDVKMKEKGDIPEGYSVSREKKERFSLILESASTNQTSMYLCASTSGGGGGTDTQYFGPGTRLTVL.

In DNA form, the CDR3 reads TGTGCCAGCAGCTTAAGCCCCGGGCAGTCGGACGAGCAGTACTTC. Its protein product is CASSLSPGQSDEQYF. The J gene is TRBJ2-7, the V gene TRBV7-3; D gene ambiguous. V lost 1 base and J 5 bases, leaving 15 bases between the germline ends. This CDR3 has 15 residues. Looked up from germline, CDR1 is SGHTA and CDR2 is FQGTGA.

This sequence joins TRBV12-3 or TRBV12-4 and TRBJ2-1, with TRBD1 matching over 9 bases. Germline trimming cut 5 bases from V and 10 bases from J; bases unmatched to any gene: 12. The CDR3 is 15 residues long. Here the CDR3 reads CASSPGGQGQFEQFF. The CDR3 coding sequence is TGTGCCAGCAGTCCCGGGGGACAGGGACAATTCGAGCAGTTCTTC.

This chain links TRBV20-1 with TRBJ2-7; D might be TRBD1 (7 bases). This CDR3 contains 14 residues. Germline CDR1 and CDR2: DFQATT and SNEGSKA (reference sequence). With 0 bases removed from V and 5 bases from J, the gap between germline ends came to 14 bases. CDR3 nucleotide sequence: TGCAGTGCTAGAGATCCGCAGGGGGGCGACGAGCAGTACTTC. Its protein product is CSARDPQGGDEQYF.

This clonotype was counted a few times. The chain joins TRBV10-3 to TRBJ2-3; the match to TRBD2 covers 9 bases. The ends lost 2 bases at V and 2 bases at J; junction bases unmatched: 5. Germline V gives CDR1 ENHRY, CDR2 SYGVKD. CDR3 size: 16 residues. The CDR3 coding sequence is TGTGCCATCAGTGAGGTTCCTAGCGGGACCACAGATACGCAGTATTTT. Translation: CAISEVPSGTTDTQYF.

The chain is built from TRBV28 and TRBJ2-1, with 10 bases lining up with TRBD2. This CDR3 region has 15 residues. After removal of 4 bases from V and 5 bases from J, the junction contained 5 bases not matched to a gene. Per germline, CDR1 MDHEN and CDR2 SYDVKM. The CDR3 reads CASSWTSGYHNEQFF. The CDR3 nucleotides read TGTGCCAGCAGTTGGACTAGCGGATATCACAATGAGCAGTTCTTC.

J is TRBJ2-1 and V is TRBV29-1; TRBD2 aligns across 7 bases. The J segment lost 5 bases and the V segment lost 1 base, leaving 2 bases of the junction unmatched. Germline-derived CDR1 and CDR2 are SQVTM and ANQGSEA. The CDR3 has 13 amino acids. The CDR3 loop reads CSVEGEGDNEQFF. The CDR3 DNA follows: TGCAGCGTTGAAGGGGAGGGCGACAATGAGCAGTTCTTC.

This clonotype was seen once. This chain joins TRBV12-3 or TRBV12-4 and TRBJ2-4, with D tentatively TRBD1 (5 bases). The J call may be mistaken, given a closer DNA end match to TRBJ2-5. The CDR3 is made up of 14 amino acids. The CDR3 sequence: CASSLDQGMETQYF. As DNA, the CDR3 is TGTGCCAGCAGTTTGGACCAGGGTATGGAGACCCAGTACTTC.

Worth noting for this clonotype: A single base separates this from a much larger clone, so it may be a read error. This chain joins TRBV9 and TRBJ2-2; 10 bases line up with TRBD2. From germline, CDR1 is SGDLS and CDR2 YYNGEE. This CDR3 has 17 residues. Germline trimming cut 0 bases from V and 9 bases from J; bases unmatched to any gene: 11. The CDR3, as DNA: TGTGCCAGCAGCGTAGAGGAAGCGGGAGGGCCTAGCAGGGAGCTGTTTTTT. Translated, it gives CASSVEEAGGPSRELFF.

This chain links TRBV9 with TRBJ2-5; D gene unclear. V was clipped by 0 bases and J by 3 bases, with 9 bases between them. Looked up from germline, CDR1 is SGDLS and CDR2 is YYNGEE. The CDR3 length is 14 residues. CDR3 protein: CASSVGSNKETQYF. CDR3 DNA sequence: TGTGCCAGCAGCGTAGGGTCGAACAAAGAGACCCAGTACTTC.